This T cell receptor beta chain is from a study of tumor-infiltrating lymphocytes in primary liver carcinoma. TCR beta cDNA was prepared out of roughly 500 ng total RNA by means of a constant-region primer. For TCR beta, libraries were produced by three nested multiplex PCR rounds using slightly modified ARM-PCR. Both of the initial two PCR rounds ran for approximately 11 cycles and employed TRBV1-TRBV30 forward primers alongside a C-beta reverse primer. TCRdb fed the multiplex PCR reads into MiXCR, producing one record per CDR3 protein. The sample has about 310,000 distinct CDR3 sequences, 58% seen once; the top ten hold approximately 17%. Germline DNA was also extracted, and blood RNA derived from unsorted whole blood. The CDR3 totals 15 residues. The V and J ends lost 4 bases and 5 bases respectively, with 17 bases between them.

The sample was peripheral blood. The sequence came from a young woman with primary liver carcinoma and hepatitis B virus infection. V is TRBV12-3 or TRBV12-4 and J is TRBJ2-5; D possibly corresponds to TRBD1 (6 bases). This chain's CDR3 is CASSSSGTTRETQYF. CDR3 DNA: TGTGCCAGCAGTTCCTCAGGGACAACTAGGGAGACCCAGTACTTC.